These 9 T cell receptor beta chains originate from one sample sequenced in a study of regulatory dendritic cells for organ transplantation. Assay: immunoSEQ multiplex PCR; the TCRdb copy retains only in-frame clones and omits some. The table includes 34,000 or so clones, about 89% detected once. Sequenced input: naive CD4+ T cells from blood. Documented subset: CD45RA+ naive T cells. These receptors all stem from a human donor in good health.

A single count supports this clone. This rearrangement joins TRBV14 to TRBJ2-5; D gene unclear. Germline CDR1 SGHDN, CDR2 FVKESK. V gave up 4 bases and J gave up 5 bases, with 17 bases separating them. The CDR3 consists of 15 residues. CDR3 region: CASSRIGITQETQYF. In DNA form, the CDR3 reads TGTGCCAGCAGCCGTATTGGGATAACCCAGGAGACCCAGTACTTC.

The chain couples TRBV18 to TRBJ2-7; no reliable D call. This CDR3 is built from 12 residues. Germline V gene lookup returns CDR1 KGHSH and CDR2 LQKENI. Trimming removed 1 base at V and 2 bases at J, with 3 bases between. The CDR3 nucleotides read TGTGCCAGCTCACCACTAGCCTACGAGCAGTACTTC. As protein: CASSPLAYEQYF.

The CDR3 protein is CASSLPPGLNQPQHF. The CDR3 nucleotides read TGTGCCAGCAGTTTACCCCCAGGGCTCAATCAGCCCCAGCATTTT. The V call is TRBV28, the J call TRBJ1-5; maybe TRBD1 (5 bases). Trimming removed 2 bases from V and 3 bases from J, with 11 bases in between. There are 15 residues in the CDR3. The germline V gene encodes CDR1 MDHEN and CDR2 SYDVKM. Full variable domain (remainder filled in from reference TRBV28 and TRBJ1-5): DVKVTQSSRYLVKRTGEKVFLECVQDMDHENMFWYRQDPGLGLRLIYFSYDVKMKEKGDIPEGYSVSREKKERFSLILESASTNQTSMYLCASSLPPGLNQPQHFGDGTRLSIL.

This chain uses TRBV19 with TRBJ2-7; maybe TRBD1 (6 bases). The V gene's germline CDR1 is LNHDA and CDR2 SQIVND (reference sequence). Trimming left V 9 bases short and J 2 bases short, with 14 bases between. This CDR3 comprises 13 residues. The CDR3 protein is CASATGTTYEQYF. As DNA, the CDR3 is TGTGCCAGCGCGACCGGGACAACCTACGAGCAGTACTTC.

CDR3 residues: CAWSRQGYEQYF. The CDR3 DNA is TGTGCCTGGAGTCGACAGGGGTACGAGCAGTACTTC. This chain joins TRBV30 and TRBJ2-7, with 8 bases aligning to TRBD1. CDR3 length: 12 residues. J lost 4 bases, V lost 2 bases, and 1 base had no gene match. The germline V gene encodes CDR1 GTSNPN and CDR2 SVGIG (reference sequence).

The gene calls are TRBV30 and TRBJ2-7; 12 nucleotides match TRBD2. The length of the CDR3 is 16 residues. After removal of 4 bases from V and 9 bases from J, the junction contained 16 bases not matched to a gene. Germline lookup yields CDR1 GTSNPN and CDR2 SVGIG (reference sequence). The CDR3 sequence is CAWTPPGLAGGPPQYF. The CDR3 DNA sequence: TGTGCCTGGACCCCTCCCGGCCTAGCGGGAGGGCCGCCGCAGTACTTC.

The rearrangement joins TRBV7-9 to TRBJ1-4, with 7 nucleotides matching TRBD1. This CDR3 has 16 residues. In germline, CDR1 is SEHNR, CDR2 FQNEAQ (reference sequence). V shed 6 bases, J shed 3 bases, and the junction held 10 bases outside the gene matches. CDR3 bases: TGTGCCAGCAGACCCACCACAGGGGCCCCTAATGAAAAACTGTTTTTT. Translating it yields CASRPTTGAPNEKLFF. Complete variable domain (other parts from reference TRBV7-9 and TRBJ1-4): DTGVSQNPRHKITKRGQNVTFRCDPISEHNRLYWYRQTLGQGPEFLTYFQNEAQLEKSRLLSDRFSAERPKGSFSTLEIQRTEQGDSAMYLCASRPTTGAPNEKLFFGSGTQLSVL.

The genes are TRBV18 and TRBJ2-2; possible D gene TRBD2, 6 bases. The CDR3 spans 14 residues. Per the germline V gene, CDR1 is KGHSH and CDR2 is LQKENI. V was pared by 2 bases and J by 4 bases, with 8 bases between. CDR3 amino acids: CASSPTGVTGELFF. CDR3 in DNA: TGTGCCAGCTCACCAACGGGGGTCACCGGGGAGCTGTTTTTT.

The rearrangement joins TRBV5-8 to TRBJ1-2; tentatively, D is TRBD1 (5 bases). Germline assignment: CDR1 SGHTS and CDR2 YDEGEE. Trimming shortened V by 3 bases and J by 6 bases, and 9 bases separated the two germline ends. The CDR3 runs 12 residues. The CDR3 nucleotides read TGTGCCAGCAGCTGGGGGAGAAATGGCTACACCTTC. Its protein product is CASSWGRNGYTF. Drawing the rest from reference TRBV5-8 and TRBJ1-2, the complete variable domain is EAGVTQSPTHLIKTRGQQATLRCSPISGHTSVYWYQQALGLGLQFLLWYDEGEERNRGNFPPRFSGRQFPNYSSELNVNALELEDSALYLCASSWGRNGYTFGSGTRLTVV.